The clone carrying this T cell receptor beta chain was seen more than once but under ten times. Its specificity is unknown. Sequencing was performed with immunoSEQ multiplex PCR; in TCRdb, only in-frame clones are kept and a portion is missing. The table has roughly 200,000 clones, over 60% seen once. This entry is derived from a study of cytotoxic CD8 clonotypes in ibrutinib-treated CLL. In the study overall: There were roughly 12 relapsed/refractory patients and more than 14 treatment-naive patients, and under 18 were IGHV unmutated. The average sample held around 260,000 productive templates and almost 95,000 productive rearrangements.

Study conclusions and caveats: Shared public clonotypes were rare, and on treatment they either got smaller or stayed the same. Clonality measured at baseline exceeded age-matched healthy donors, tracking circulating CD8+ T-cell counts.

Trimming removed 2 bases from V and 10 bases from J; junction bases left unmatched: 11. Germline lookup yields CDR1 MGHRA and CDR2 YSYEKL. The CDR3 extends over 15 amino acids. This chain connects TRBV4-1 to TRBJ2-1; 7 bases line up with TRBD2. The specimen comprised PBMCs, sampled after 24 months of ibrutinib treatment. The sequence was collected from a human donor with chronic lymphocytic leukemia. The CDR3 DNA is TGCGCCAGCAGCCAACGACTAGCAGTTCAGAGGGAGCAGTTCTTC. Translation: CASSQRLAVQREQFF.